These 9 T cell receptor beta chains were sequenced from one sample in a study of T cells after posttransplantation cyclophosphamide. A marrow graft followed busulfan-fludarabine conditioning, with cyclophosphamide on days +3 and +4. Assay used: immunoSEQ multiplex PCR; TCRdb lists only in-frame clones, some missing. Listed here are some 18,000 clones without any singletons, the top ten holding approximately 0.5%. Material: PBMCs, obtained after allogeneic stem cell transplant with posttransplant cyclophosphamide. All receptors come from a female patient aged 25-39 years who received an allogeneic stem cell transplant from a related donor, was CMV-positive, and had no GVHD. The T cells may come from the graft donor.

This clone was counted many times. The CDR3 coding sequence is TGTGCCTGGAACAGATGGGGGACAGGGAAGCAAGAGACCCAGTACTTC. This sequence encodes CAWNRWGTGKQETQYF. The rearrangement links TRBV30 to TRBJ2-5; TRBD1 matches at 9 bases. Germline CDR1 reads GTSNPN; CDR2 reads SVGIG (reference sequence). V was clipped by 4 bases and J by 2 bases; unmatched bases: 11. The CDR3 sequence is 16 residues long. The full variable domain, in which reference TRBV30 and TRBJ2-5 provide the parts outside the CDR3, is SQTIHQWPATLVQPVGSPLSLECTVEGTSNPNLYWYRQAAGRGLQLLFYSVGIGQISSEVPQNLSASRPQDRQFILSSKKLLLSDSGFYLCAWNRWGTGKQETQYFGPGTRLLVL.

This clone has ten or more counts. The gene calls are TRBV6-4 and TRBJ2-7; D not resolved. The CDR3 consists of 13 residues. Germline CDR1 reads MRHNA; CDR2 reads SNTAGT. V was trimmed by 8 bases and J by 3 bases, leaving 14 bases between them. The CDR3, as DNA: TGTGCCAGCCCCGGAGTGGAGCACTACGAGCAGTACTTC. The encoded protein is CASPGVEHYEQYF.

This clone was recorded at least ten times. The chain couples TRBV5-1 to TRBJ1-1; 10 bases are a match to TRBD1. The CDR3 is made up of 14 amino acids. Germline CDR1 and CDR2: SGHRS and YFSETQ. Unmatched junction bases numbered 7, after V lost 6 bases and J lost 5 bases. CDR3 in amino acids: CASNPDRGRTEAFF. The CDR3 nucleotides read TGCGCCAGCAATCCCGACAGGGGGCGTACTGAAGCTTTCTTT. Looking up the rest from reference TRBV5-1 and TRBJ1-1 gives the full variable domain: KAGVTQTPRYLIKTRGQQVTLSCSPISGHRSVSWYQQTPGQGLQFLFEYFSETQRNKGNFPGRFSGRQFSNSRSEMNVSTLELGDSALYLCASNPDRGRTEAFFGQGTRLTVV.

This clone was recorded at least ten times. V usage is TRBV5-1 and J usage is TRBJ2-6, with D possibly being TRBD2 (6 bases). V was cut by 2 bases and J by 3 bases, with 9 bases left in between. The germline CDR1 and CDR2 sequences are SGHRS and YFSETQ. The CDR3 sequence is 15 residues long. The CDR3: CASSFGGIGANVLTF. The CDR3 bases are TGCGCCAGCAGCTTTGGAGGGATTGGGGCCAACGTCCTGACTTTC.

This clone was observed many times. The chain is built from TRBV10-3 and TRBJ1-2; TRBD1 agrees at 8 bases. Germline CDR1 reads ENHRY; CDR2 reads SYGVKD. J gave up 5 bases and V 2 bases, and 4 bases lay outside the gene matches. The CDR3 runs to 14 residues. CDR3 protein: CAISEQGAGYGYTF. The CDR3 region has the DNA TGTGCCATCAGTGAGCAGGGGGCAGGGTATGGCTACACCTTC.

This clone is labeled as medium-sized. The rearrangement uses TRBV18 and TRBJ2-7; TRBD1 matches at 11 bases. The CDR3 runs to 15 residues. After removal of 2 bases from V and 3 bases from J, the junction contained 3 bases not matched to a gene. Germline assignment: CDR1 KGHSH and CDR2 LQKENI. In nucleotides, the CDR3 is TGTGCCAGCTCACCATCGGGACAGGGGGACTACGAGCAGTACTTC. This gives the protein CASSPSGQGDYEQYF.

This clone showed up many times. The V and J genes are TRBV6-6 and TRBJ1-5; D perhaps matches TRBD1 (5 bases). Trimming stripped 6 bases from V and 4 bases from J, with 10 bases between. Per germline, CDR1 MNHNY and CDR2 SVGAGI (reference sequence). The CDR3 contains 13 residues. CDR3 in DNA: TGTGCCAGCAGGACAGAGCTAAATCAGCCCCAGCATTTT. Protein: CASRTELNQPQHF.

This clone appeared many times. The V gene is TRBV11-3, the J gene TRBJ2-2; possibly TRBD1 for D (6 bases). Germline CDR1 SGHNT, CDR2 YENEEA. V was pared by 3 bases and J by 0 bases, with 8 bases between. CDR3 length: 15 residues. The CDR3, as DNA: TGTGCCAGCAGCTTGGGGGCCGCGAACACCGGGGAGCTGTTTTTT. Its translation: CASSLGAANTGELFF.

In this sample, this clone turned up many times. CDR3: CASSVEGSGLAVTNEQFF. The DNA of the CDR3 is TGTGCCAGCAGCGTAGAAGGTTCGGGACTAGCGGTAACCAATGAGCAGTTCTTC. The chain recombines TRBV9 with TRBJ2-1; 11 nucleotides agree with TRBD2. CDR1 is SGDLS, CDR2 YYNGEE, per germline. This CDR3 spans 18 amino acids. V shed 0 bases, J shed 6 bases, and the junction held 11 bases outside the gene matches.